This T cell receptor beta chain was recovered during a study of monozygotic twins with cystic fibrosis. Concerning this clone itself: The antigen remains undetermined.

V was trimmed by 8 bases and J by 5 bases, leaving 15 bases between them. Looked up from germline, CDR1 is WSHSY and CDR2 is SAAADI. The CDR3 sequence is 14 residues long. Generated by immunoSEQ multiplex PCR, the TCRdb table keeps only in-frame clones and is missing some. Counted here are 15,000 or so clones, approximately 84% occurring once; the ten biggest clones make up about 1%. Notes on the study in general: Age, concordance and disease severity did not associate with shared CDR3 numbers. Clonality was generally low (median about 0.01), higher in the most severe patients. Co-twins had the most similar V usage for 13 of 16 pairs, J for 8. Monozygotic CF twin pairs shared significantly more nucleotide-identical clonotypes than unrelated CF individuals did.

The receptor's source is a boy aged 5-17 years with cystic fibrosis. The sequencing input was blood. This chain uses TRBV10-2 with TRBJ1-4, with D unresolved. The CDR3 spells CASSARQQNEKLFF. The CDR3 DNA sequence: TGCGCCAGCTCCGCACGGCAGCAAAATGAAAAACTGTTTTTT.